This is a list of T cell receptor beta chains from one sample in a study of OX40 agonist ivuxolimab in advanced cancers. Assay used: immunoSEQ multiplex PCR; TCRdb lists only in-frame clones, some missing. The sample holds about 62,000 clones; roughly 80% are singletons and the top ten take around 3.4%. The starting material was CD4+ or CD8+ T cells sorted from blood, obtained in a trial of the OX40 agonist ivuxolimab. The receptors shown here come from an adult with an advanced solid tumor such as melanoma, head and neck, liver or kidney cancer. CDR3s include the opening cysteine and the closing phenylalanine or tryptophan. The order of the fields is D gene, V gene, J gene, clone size, CDR3 protein, CDR3 DNA. A D gene is named only where the DNA matches it firmly. Not all rows give a size; the values are once, few, many and, for expanded clones, a class.

TRBD1,TRBV4-1,TRBJ2-1,.,CASSLTAGTGVRQFF,TGCGCCAGCAGCCTTACGGCCGGGACAGGGGTTCGGCAGTTCTTC
TRBD2,TRBV7-3,TRBJ2-1,.,CASSPRQGGRNEQFF,TGTGCCAGCAGCCCCCGGCAGGGAGGGAGGAATGAGCAGTTCTTC
.,TRBV5-1,TRBJ2-7,.,CASSEGYEQYF,TGCGCCAGCAGCGAGGGTTACGAGCAGTACTTC
TRBD2,TRBV2,TRBJ2-2,.,CATPRRGGPTGELFF,TGTGCCACTCCCCGGCGCGGGGGACCCACCGGGGAGCTGTTTTTT
.,TRBV7-9,TRBJ2-1,few,CASSPLRVSYNEQFF,TGTGCCAGCAGCCCCCTCAGGGTGTCATACAATGAGCAGTTCTTC
TRBD1,TRBV18,TRBJ2-5,.,CASSPRDSEETQYF,TGTGCCAGCTCACCTCGGGACAGTGAAGAGACCCAGTACTTC
.,TRBV28,TRBJ1-1,.,CASSSGGVLNTEAFF,TGTGCCAGCAGTTCCGGAGGGGTTCTGAACACTGAAGCTTTCTTT
.,TRBV7-8,TRBJ2-1,.,CASSFRGRGEIF,TGTGCCAGCAGCTTTAGGGGGCGGGGGGAGATCTTC
TRBD2,TRBV5-1,TRBJ2-3,.,CASSGGDFHTDTQYF,TGCGCCAGCAGCGGGGGGGACTTTCACACAGATACGCAGTATTTT
TRBD1,TRBV10-3,TRBJ2-7,.,CAARGTGYDGGSYEQYF,TGTGCCGCCAGAGGGACAGGGTATGACGGGGGATCCTACGAGCAGTACTTC
.,TRBV5-1,TRBJ2-7,.,CASSYEGADEQYF,TGCGCCAGCAGCTATGAGGGCGCGGACGAGCAGTACTTC